This entry describes one T cell receptor beta chain. The method was immunoSEQ multiplex PCR; TCRdb's version includes in-frame clones alone and lacks a portion of them. The sample contains some 2,000,000 clones, roughly 94% of which appear only once. Germline V gene data show CDR1 as SGDLS and CDR2 as YYNGEE. The germline V and J ends were trimmed by 4 bases and 5 bases, with 18 bases remaining between them. This CDR3 is 15 amino acids long. This sample was taken from a study of shared clonotypes between healthy human individuals. Subsets obtained from CD4+ cells comprised CD45RA+ naive and CD45RA-negative memory cells.

Source material: naive CD4+ T cells sorted from blood. The subset here: CD45RA+ positively selected. The TCR sequence derives from a young man in good health. The V call is TRBV9, the J call TRBJ1-1; D call uncertain. The CDR3 reads CASSPPLGGLTEAFF. Written as DNA, the CDR3 is TGTGCCAGCAGCCCCCCTCTGGGAGGCCTGACTGAAGCTTTCTTT.